The rows below give T cell receptor beta chains drawn from one sample of a study of cytomegalovirus exposure and HLA in healthy donors. The table came from immunoSEQ multiplex PCR; TCRdb's copy has only in-frame clones and leaves some out. This table lists some 39,000 clones. Sequenced input: PBMCs. The receptors here all came from a woman aged 25-40 years in good health and CMV-seropositive. Each CDR3 is given with its conserved first and last residue. The D gene is left open where the match is weak. Only some rows state a clone size, as once, few, many or a class for expanded clones.

v_call: TRBV5-6
d_call: NA
j_call: TRBJ2-6
clone_size: NA
cdr3_aa: CASSFIGANVLTF
cdr3_nt: TGTGCCAGCAGCTTCATTGGGGCCAACGTCCTGACTTTC

v_call: TRBV6-5
d_call: NA
j_call: TRBJ1-1
clone_size: NA
cdr3_aa: CASSYSDRAAEAFF
cdr3_nt: TGTGCCAGCAGTTACTCGGACCGAGCGGCTGAAGCTTTCTTT

v_call: TRBV18
d_call: NA
j_call: TRBJ1-5
clone_size: NA
cdr3_aa: CASSPPSAANQPQHF
cdr3_nt: TGTGCCAGCTCACCACCGTCGGCGGCGAATCAGCCCCAGCATTTT

v_call: TRBV5-1
d_call: NA
j_call: TRBJ1-6
clone_size: NA
cdr3_aa: CASSQDTPGVNSPLHF
cdr3_nt: TGCGCCAGCAGCCAAGACACCCCGGGAGTTAATTCACCCCTCCACTTT

v_call: TRBV5-1
d_call: TRBD1
j_call: TRBJ1-1
clone_size: NA
cdr3_aa: CASSMGTGGTEAFF
cdr3_nt: TGCGCCAGCAGCATGGGGACAGGCGGAACTGAAGCTTTCTTT

v_call: TRBV5-1
d_call: NA
j_call: TRBJ2-5
clone_size: NA
cdr3_aa: CASNRDQETQYF
cdr3_nt: TGCGCCAGCAATCGAGACCAAGAGACCCAGTACTTC

v_call: TRBV6-5
d_call: NA
j_call: TRBJ1-5
clone_size: NA
cdr3_aa: CASSYKDSHHNQPQHF
cdr3_nt: TGTGCCAGCAGTTACAAGGACAGCCACCACAATCAGCCCCAGCATTTT

v_call: TRBV18
d_call: NA
j_call: TRBJ1-2
clone_size: NA
cdr3_aa: CASSFDSHYGYTF
cdr3_nt: TGTGCCAGCTCCTTCGACAGTCACTATGGCTACACCTTC

v_call: TRBV2
d_call: NA
j_call: TRBJ1-1
clone_size: NA
cdr3_aa: CASSPIEGVANTEAFF
cdr3_nt: TGTGCCAGCAGTCCGATAGAGGGGGTGGCGAACACTGAAGCTTTCTTT

v_call: TRBV11-2
d_call: TRBD2
j_call: TRBJ2-7
clone_size: NA
cdr3_aa: CASSLSRLAGREQYF
cdr3_nt: TGTGCCAGCAGCTTATCGCGGCTAGCGGGGCGCGAGCAGTACTTC

v_call: TRBV2
d_call: NA
j_call: TRBJ2-1
clone_size: NA
cdr3_aa: CASSDVSFDNEQFF
cdr3_nt: TGTGCCAGCAGTGACGTCTCCTTTGACAATGAGCAGTTCTTC

v_call: TRBV6-1
d_call: TRBD1
j_call: TRBJ1-4
clone_size: NA
cdr3_aa: CASSRQGAEKLFF
cdr3_nt: TGTGCCAGCAGTAGACAGGGGGCAGAAAAACTGTTTTTT

v_call: TRBV10-3
d_call: TRBD2
j_call: TRBJ2-1
clone_size: NA
cdr3_aa: CAIAVSGGNNEQFF
cdr3_nt: TGTGCCATCGCGGTAAGCGGGGGGAACAATGAGCAGTTCTTC

v_call: TRBV5-1
d_call: TRBD1
j_call: TRBJ2-7
clone_size: NA
cdr3_aa: CASSGDSYEQYF
cdr3_nt: TGCGCCAGCAGCGGGGACAGCTACGAGCAGTACTTC

v_call: TRBV4-1
d_call: NA
j_call: TRBJ1-6
clone_size: NA
cdr3_aa: CASSQVQLGGSYNSPLHF
cdr3_nt: TGCGCCAGCAGCCAAGTTCAACTAGGGGGATCCTATAATTCACCCCTCCACTTT

v_call: TRBV10-3
d_call: NA
j_call: TRBJ1-1
clone_size: NA
cdr3_aa: CAISDRGGDTEAFF
cdr3_nt: TGTGCCATCAGTGACAGGGGAGGGGACACTGAAGCTTTCTTT

v_call: TRBV7-9
d_call: NA
j_call: TRBJ1-1
clone_size: NA
cdr3_aa: CASSLDQRAEAFF
cdr3_nt: TGTGCCAGCAGCTTAGATCAGAGGGCTGAAGCTTTCTTT

v_call: TRBV27
d_call: NA
j_call: TRBJ1-5
clone_size: NA
cdr3_aa: CASSLYGGQQPQHF
cdr3_nt: TGTGCCAGCAGTTTATATGGGGGACAACAGCCCCAGCATTTT

v_call: TRBV15
d_call: NA
j_call: TRBJ1-5
clone_size: NA
cdr3_aa: CATSRDLGYQPQHF
cdr3_nt: TGTGCCACCAGCAGAGATCTCGGGTATCAGCCCCAGCATTTT

v_call: TRBV5-4
d_call: TRBD1
j_call: TRBJ1-1
clone_size: NA
cdr3_aa: CASSDDRGYTEAFF
cdr3_nt: TGTGCCAGCAGCGATGACAGGGGGTATACTGAAGCTTTCTTT

v_call: TRBV18
d_call: NA
j_call: TRBJ1-1
clone_size: NA
cdr3_aa: CASSPPRLGGGKAFF
cdr3_nt: TGTGCCAGCTCACCACCGCGGCTGGGGGGGGGAAAGGCTTTCTTT

v_call: TRBV18
d_call: TRBD2
j_call: TRBJ2-5
clone_size: NA
cdr3_aa: CASSLAGKETQYF
cdr3_nt: TGTGCCAGCTCACTAGCGGGGAAAGAGACCCAGTACTTC

v_call: TRBV5-6
d_call: TRBD1
j_call: TRBJ1-5
clone_size: NA
cdr3_aa: CASSLGGTAFEPQHF
cdr3_nt: TGTGCCAGCAGCTTGGGTGGGACAGCGTTCGAGCCCCAGCATTTT

v_call: TRBV5-1
d_call: TRBD1
j_call: TRBJ2-1
clone_size: NA
cdr3_aa: CASSTGAIVYNEQFF
cdr3_nt: TGCGCCAGCAGCACAGGGGCGATTGTCTACAATGAGCAGTTCTTC

v_call: TRBV6-1
d_call: NA
j_call: TRBJ2-3
clone_size: NA
cdr3_aa: CASSELRQSTDTQYF
cdr3_nt: TGTGCCAGCAGTGAGCTCAGGCAGAGCACAGATACGCAGTATTTT

v_call: TRBV18
d_call: NA
j_call: TRBJ1-4
clone_size: NA
cdr3_aa: CASSPGGVRGNEKLFF
cdr3_nt: TGTGCCAGCTCACCAGGCGGGGTTCGGGGTAATGAAAAACTGTTTTTT

v_call: TRBV15
d_call: NA
j_call: TRBJ1-4
clone_size: NA
cdr3_aa: CATSPGSQIFNEKLFF
cdr3_nt: TGTGCCACCAGCCCAGGATCACAGATTTTTAATGAAAAACTGTTTTTT

v_call: TRBV27
d_call: NA
j_call: TRBJ2-7
clone_size: NA
cdr3_aa: CASGRRGSYEQYF
cdr3_nt: TGTGCCAGCGGACGGCGGGGCTCCTACGAGCAGTACTTC

v_call: TRBV5-1
d_call: TRBD2
j_call: TRBJ2-7
clone_size: NA
cdr3_aa: CASRPHLAGAYEQYF
cdr3_nt: TGCGCCAGCAGGCCCCACCTAGCGGGGGCCTACGAGCAGTACTTC

v_call: TRBV28
d_call: NA
j_call: TRBJ1-5
clone_size: NA
cdr3_aa: CASSLRGLGVQPQHF
cdr3_nt: TGTGCCAGCAGTTTACGAGGGTTAGGAGTGCAGCCCCAGCATTTT

v_call: TRBV28
d_call: NA
j_call: TRBJ2-3
clone_size: NA
cdr3_aa: CASSFRRGPTTDTQYF
cdr3_nt: TGTGCCAGCAGTTTTAGGCGGGGGCCGACCACAGATACGCAGTATTTT

v_call: TRBV6-6
d_call: NA
j_call: TRBJ1-2
clone_size: NA
cdr3_aa: CASSSWAAYGYTF
cdr3_nt: TGTGCCAGCAGTTCTTGGGCCGCCTATGGCTACACCTTC

v_call: TRBV4-1
d_call: TRBD2
j_call: TRBJ2-1
clone_size: NA
cdr3_aa: CASSPGPSGTYNEQFF
cdr3_nt: TGCGCCAGCAGCCCCGGGCCAAGCGGGACCTACAATGAGCAGTTCTTC

v_call: TRBV7-9
d_call: NA
j_call: TRBJ1-1
clone_size: NA
cdr3_aa: CASSFRSGEAFF
cdr3_nt: TGTGCCAGCAGCTTTAGATCCGGTGAAGCTTTCTTT

v_call: TRBV5-1
d_call: TRBD2
j_call: TRBJ2-7
clone_size: NA
cdr3_aa: CASSLRTSGGAAEQYF
cdr3_nt: TGCGCCAGCAGCTTACGGACTAGCGGGGGGGCGGCCGAGCAGTACTTC

v_call: TRBV6-5
d_call: TRBD1
j_call: TRBJ1-5
clone_size: NA
cdr3_aa: CASSTGDNQPQHF
cdr3_nt: TGTGCCAGCAGTACAGGGGACAATCAGCCCCAGCATTTT

v_call: TRBV6-6
d_call: TRBD1
j_call: TRBJ2-7
clone_size: NA
cdr3_aa: CASSLETGHEQYF
cdr3_nt: TGTGCCAGCAGTCTCGAGACAGGGCACGAGCAGTACTTC

v_call: TRBV2
d_call: TRBD2
j_call: TRBJ2-4
clone_size: NA
cdr3_aa: CASRLAGNKNIQYF
cdr3_nt: TGTGCCAGCAGGCTAGCGGGAAACAAAAACATTCAGTACTTC

v_call: TRBV12-5
d_call: NA
j_call: TRBJ1-2
clone_size: NA
cdr3_aa: CASGDSNYGYTF
cdr3_nt: TGTGCTAGTGGGGACAGTAACTATGGCTACACCTTC

v_call: TRBV10-3
d_call: NA
j_call: TRBJ2-3
clone_size: NA
cdr3_aa: CAISESGLAGTDTQYF
cdr3_nt: TGTGCCATCAGTGAGTCGGGGTTAGCGGGCACAGATACGCAGTATTTT

v_call: TRBV10-2
d_call: TRBD1
j_call: TRBJ1-3
clone_size: NA
cdr3_aa: CASSLGQAGGNTIYF
cdr3_nt: TGCGCCAGCAGCCTAGGACAGGCGGGGGGAAACACCATATATTTT

v_call: TRBV4-2
d_call: TRBD2
j_call: TRBJ2-7
clone_size: NA
cdr3_aa: CASSQATGLTNYEQYF
cdr3_nt: TGTGCCAGCAGCCAAGCAACGGGACTAACTAACTACGAGCAGTACTTC

v_call: TRBV28
d_call: TRBD1
j_call: TRBJ1-5
clone_size: NA
cdr3_aa: CASSFFRTGTGSNQPQHF
cdr3_nt: TGTGCCAGCAGTTTTTTCCGGACCGGGACAGGTAGCAATCAGCCCCAGCATTTT

v_call: TRBV20-1
d_call: NA
j_call: TRBJ2-5
clone_size: NA
cdr3_aa: CSASSRETQYF
cdr3_nt: TGCAGTGCGAGTAGCCGGGAGACCCAGTACTTC

v_call: TRBV6-1
d_call: NA
j_call: TRBJ1-2
clone_size: NA
cdr3_aa: CASSEQGSSGYTF
cdr3_nt: TGTGCCAGCAGTGAGCAGGGCTCCAGCGGCTACACCTTC

v_call: TRBV29-1
d_call: TRBD2
j_call: TRBJ2-3
clone_size: NA
cdr3_aa: CSVEERGGAMDTQYF
cdr3_nt: TGCAGCGTTGAAGAGCGCGGGGGGGCCATGGATACGCAGTATTTT

v_call: TRBV20-1
d_call: NA
j_call: TRBJ1-2
clone_size: NA
cdr3_aa: CSARPGYGYTF
cdr3_nt: TGCAGTGCTAGACCGGGCTATGGCTACACCTTC

v_call: TRBV5-1
d_call: NA
j_call: TRBJ2-7
clone_size: NA
cdr3_aa: CASSLAQGRNEQYF
cdr3_nt: TGCGCCAGCAGCTTGGCGCAGGGTAGAAACGAGCAGTACTTC

v_call: TRBV7-9
d_call: NA
j_call: TRBJ1-5
clone_size: NA
cdr3_aa: CASSLAGDNQPQHF
cdr3_nt: TGTGCCAGCAGCTTAGCAGGGGACAATCAGCCCCAGCATTTT

v_call: TRBV29-1
d_call: NA
j_call: TRBJ1-5
clone_size: NA
cdr3_aa: CSVGADGQPQHF
cdr3_nt: TGCAGCGTTGGGGCAGATGGTCAGCCCCAGCATTTT

v_call: TRBV7-6
d_call: TRBD1
j_call: TRBJ1-1
clone_size: NA
cdr3_aa: CASSPRGETEAFF
cdr3_nt: TGTGCCAGCAGCCCCAGGGGGGAGACTGAAGCTTTCTTT

v_call: TRBV7-9
d_call: NA
j_call: TRBJ1-1
clone_size: medium-sized
cdr3_aa: CASSQHQNTEAFF
cdr3_nt: TGTGCCAGCAGTCAACATCAGAACACTGAAGCTTTCTTT

v_call: TRBV18
d_call: TRBD1
j_call: TRBJ2-3
clone_size: NA
cdr3_aa: CASSPGQATDTQYF
cdr3_nt: TGTGCCAGCTCTCCGGGACAGGCTACAGATACGCAGTATTTT

v_call: TRBV10-3
d_call: NA
j_call: TRBJ2-1
clone_size: NA
cdr3_aa: CAISGGLDEQFF
cdr3_nt: TGTGCCATCAGCGGCGGGCTGGACGAGCAGTTCTTC

v_call: TRBV6-6
d_call: TRBD1
j_call: TRBJ1-6
clone_size: NA
cdr3_aa: CASRAGTGRNSPLHF
cdr3_nt: TGTGCCAGCAGGGCCGGGACAGGGCGCAATTCACCCCTCCACTTT

v_call: TRBV5-1
d_call: TRBD1
j_call: TRBJ1-6
clone_size: NA
cdr3_aa: CASSLGISTGQSPLHF
cdr3_nt: TGCGCCAGCAGCTTGGGGATCTCGACAGGGCAATCACCCCTCCACTTT